The entry below describes one T cell receptor beta chain. Per germline, CDR1 LNHDA and CDR2 SQIVND (reference sequence). The CDR3 is made up of 13 amino acids. Trimming shortened V by 5 bases and J by 0 bases, and 8 bases separated the two germline ends. Using immunoSEQ multiplex PCR, the repertoire was profiled, and TCRdb retains in-frame clones only, with some absent. Of about 18,000 clones in the sample, 80% to 85% were seen once. These data are taken from a study of OX40 agonist ivuxolimab in advanced cancers. The rearrangement joins TRBV19 to TRBJ2-7; weak D call: TRBD1 (5 bases). Source: CD4+ or CD8+ T cells sorted from blood, taken in a trial of the OX40 agonist ivuxolimab. This receptor was obtained from an adult with an advanced solid tumor such as melanoma, head and neck, liver or kidney cancer. The CDR3 is CASSAGSSYEQYF. CDR3 coding DNA: TGTGCCAGTAGTGCAGGGTCCTCCTACGAGCAGTACTTC. The complete variable domain, with remaining parts taken from reference TRBV19 and TRBJ2-7, reads DGGITQSPKYLFRKEGQNVTLSCEQNLNHDAMYWYRQDPGQGLRLIYYSQIVNDFQKGDIAEGYSVSREKKESFPLTVTSAQKNPTAFYLCASSAGSSYEQYFGPGTRLTVT.